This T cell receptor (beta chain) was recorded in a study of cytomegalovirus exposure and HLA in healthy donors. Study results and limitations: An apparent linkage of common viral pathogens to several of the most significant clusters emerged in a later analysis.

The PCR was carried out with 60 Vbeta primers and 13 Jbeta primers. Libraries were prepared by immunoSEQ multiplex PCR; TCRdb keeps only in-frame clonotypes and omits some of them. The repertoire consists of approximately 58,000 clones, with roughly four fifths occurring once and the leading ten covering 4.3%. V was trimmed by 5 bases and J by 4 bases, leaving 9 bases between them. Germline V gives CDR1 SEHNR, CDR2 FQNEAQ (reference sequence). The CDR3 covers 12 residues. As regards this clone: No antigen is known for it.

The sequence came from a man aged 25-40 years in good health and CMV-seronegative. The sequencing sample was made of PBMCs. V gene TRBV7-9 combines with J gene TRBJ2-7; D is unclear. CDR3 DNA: TGTGCCAGCAGCGCACTAAGGTACGAGCAGTACTTC. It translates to CASSALRYEQYF. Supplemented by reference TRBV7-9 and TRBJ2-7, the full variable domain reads DTGVSQNPRHKITKRGQNVTFRCDPISEHNRLYWYRQTLGQGPEFLTYFQNEAQLEKSRLLSDRFSAERPKGSFSTLEIQRTEQGDSAMYLCASSALRYEQYFGPGTRLTVT.